This is a list of T cell receptor beta chains from one sample in a study of cytomegalovirus exposure and HLA in healthy donors. Clones were read by immunoSEQ multiplex PCR, and TCRdb kept only the in-frame ones, dropping some. The table has 90,000 to 110,000 clones, 76% seen once. The sequencing sample was made of PBMCs. Source of these receptors: a man aged 35 to 55 in good health and CMV-seropositive. Both conserved end residues are part of each CDR3. Each record gives: V gene, J gene, CDR3 length, CDR3 protein.

>TRBV9|TRBJ2-1|15
CASSPGGLVWDEQFF
>TRBV7-7|TRBJ2-3|15
CASSLGREGGDTQYF
>TRBV29-1|TRBJ2-5|14
CSVEGRRQGRTQYF
>TRBV5-8|TRBJ2-5|15
CASSPQRGYQETQYF
>TRBV6-1|TRBJ1-2|16
CASSEAGIGGAYGYTF
>TRBV7-2|TRBJ1-1|17
CASSTFRGGSMHTEAFF
>TRBV11-2|TRBJ1-4|15
CASSLGYSTNEKLFF
>TRBV15|TRBJ1-6|13
CATSRDDYSPLHF
>TRBV7-2|TRBJ1-1|13
CASSPGDKSEAFF
>TRBV27|TRBJ2-3|14
CASSLRGSTDTQYF
>TRBV2|TRBJ2-3|14
CASRRQVSTDTQYF
>TRBV11-2|TRBJ1-1|15
CASSLLKPDWSEAFF
>TRBV9|TRBJ1-6|15
CASSERTGGNSPLHF
>TRBV10-1|TRBJ2-3|13
CASSESRSDTQYF
>TRBV10-2|TRBJ2-3|14
CASSEGRSSDTQYF
>TRBV6-6|TRBJ2-7|15
CASSYSTQGTYEQYF
>TRBV4-3|TRBJ1-4|15
CASSQDPAGVEKLFF
>TRBV29-1|TRBJ1-1|14
CSVGGQGVNTEAFF
>TRBV6-6|TRBJ2-5|12
CASSYADSGQYF
>TRBV15|TRBJ1-4|18
CATSREAVMGGLNEKLFF
>TRBV30|TRBJ1-1|13
CAWRAGSNTEAFF
>TRBV5-1|TRBJ1-5|14
CASSPGQGNQPQHF
>TRBV9|TRBJ2-7|12
CASSTPGYEQYF
>TRBV7-2|TRBJ1-6|14
CASSLRVVGSPLHF
>TRBV6-5|TRBJ1-3|15
CASRRGTGPGNTIYF
>TRBV15|TRBJ2-7|16
CATSSKKQGALTSLNF
>TRBV27|TRBJ2-6|17
CASKPGQGLFGANGLTF
>TRBV6-6|TRBJ2-1|13
CASGTGGYNEQFF
>TRBV5-4|TRBJ2-1|16
CASSLNWRGDYNEQFF
>TRBV28|TRBJ2-7|15
CASRAGTGNTYEQYF
>TRBV2|TRBJ1-4|15
CASRRMDRTNEKLFF
>TRBV11-3|TRBJ2-1|15
CASSSGGLSVNEQFF
>TRBV6-1|TRBJ2-5|16
CASSAGGYSSQETQYF
>TRBV10-1|TRBJ2-7|15
CASSKTSGNSYEQYF
>TRBV11-2|TRBJ2-3|17
CASSPGDWGRGTDTQYF
>TRBV18|TRBJ1-2|12
CASSPRSSGYTF
>TRBV10-3|TRBJ1-5|13
CAISVQGNQPQHF
>TRBV2|TRBJ1-5|14
CASSGWGGNQPQHF
>TRBV28|TRBJ1-1|12
CASTAGNTEAFF
>TRBV28|TRBJ1-5|11
CASSRAQPQHF
>TRBV6-1|TRBJ1-5|14
CASSKQGYNQPQHF
>TRBV7-9|TRBJ2-7|12
CASSSPTGFWYF
>TRBV7-9|TRBJ1-6|15
CASSPRGQVLSPLHF
>TRBV12-5|TRBJ2-1|15
CASGAQGRTSNEQFF
>TRBV4-3|TRBJ1-2|15
CASSQDRDRGYGYTF
>TRBV9|TRBJ2-7|16
CASSPRSGGYSYEQYF